Listed below are T cell receptor beta chains from one sample, sequenced in a study of blood T cell repertoires in COVID-19. Repertoires were generated with immunoSEQ multiplex PCR, while TCRdb's copy carries only in-frame clones and drops some. The sample contains 180,000 or so clones, around 80% of which appear only once. The source material was PBMCs or T cells enriched from blood (not recorded which). The receptors come from a man between 45 and 60 years old who had recovered from COVID-19. The CDR3 runs from the conserved cysteine through the conserved F or W. The D gene is left open where the match is weak. Size values are once, few and many counts, or a class for expanded clones, and some rows have none.

V gene	J gene	clone size	D gene	CDR3 protein	CDR3 DNA
TRBV10-3	TRBJ1-2	-	TRBD1	CAIRGEGQYGYTF	TGTGCCATCAGGGGCGAGGGACAGTATGGCTACACCTTC
TRBV7-3	TRBJ2-7	once	-	CASRAGTGLSYEQYF	TGTGCCAGCAGAGCCGGGACGGGACTTTCCTACGAGCAGTACTTC
TRBV10-1	TRBJ2-1	-	-	CASSELAGDGGIGSGARNEQFF	TGCGCCAGCAGTGAGCTGGCAGGGGACGGGGGGATCGGCTCCGGAGCCCGCAATGAGCAGTTCTTC
TRBV3-1/TRBV3-2	TRBJ2-2	few	-	CASSQTGAGELFF	TGTGCCAGCAGCCAGACGGGAGCCGGGGAGCTGTTTTTT
TRBV11-3	TRBJ2-5	-	-	CASSLGPSEDQETQYF	TGTGCCAGCAGCTTAGGTCCCAGCGAGGACCAAGAGACCCAGTACTTC
TRBV28	TRBJ1-2	few	TRBD1	CASSLFSGQGYGYTF	TGTGCCAGCAGTTTATTTTCGGGACAGGGGTATGGCTACACCTTC
TRBV15	TRBJ1-2	medium-sized	-	CATSPSGSSFLGYTF	TGTGCCACCAGCCCAAGCGGGTCCTCTTTCCTTGGCTACACCTTC
TRBV5-5	TRBJ1-6	-	-	CASSLGTATNSPLHF	TGTGCCAGCAGCCTAGGGACTGCTACCAATTCACCCCTCCACTTT
TRBV19	TRBJ1-5	-	TRBD1	CASSMGTGGGQPQHF	TGTGCCAGTAGTATGGGGACAGGGGGAGGTCAGCCCCAGCATTTT
TRBV28	TRBJ1-2	-	-	CASSSLRGASIYTF	TGTGCCAGCAGCTCTCTTCGGGGAGCCAGTATCTACACCTTC
TRBV5-1	TRBJ2-2	-	TRBD2	CASSSGLAGTNTGELFF	TGCGCCAGCAGCTCGGGACTAGCGGGAACGAACACCGGGGAGCTGTTTTTT
TRBV7-3	TRBJ2-3	-	-	CASSLNTGTDTQYF	TGTGCCAGCAGCTTAAATACGGGAACAGATACGCAGTATTTT
TRBV2	TRBJ2-1	few	TRBD2	CASTRGRGGNEQFF	TGTGCCAGCACCCGGGGGAGGGGAGGTAATGAGCAGTTCTTC
TRBV27	TRBJ1-2	-	TRBD1	CASSLLGTGGFGYTF	TGTGCCAGCAGTTTATTGGGCACAGGGGGTTTTGGCTACACCTTC
TRBV15	TRBJ2-5	-	-	CATSRGGETQYF	TGTGCCACCAGCAGAGGGGGCGAGACCCAGTACTTC
TRBV19	TRBJ1-6	-	-	CASSMREPPLHF	TGTGCCAGTAGTATGCGGGAGCCACCCCTCCACTTT
TRBV12-3/TRBV12-4	TRBJ2-2	few	-	CASKQGGTGELFF	TGTGCCAGCAAACAGGGCGGGACCGGGGAGCTGTTTTTT
TRBV15	TRBJ1-5	-	TRBD1	CATSRETGRKWPQHF	TGTGCCACCAGCAGGGAGACAGGGCGAAAATGGCCCCAGCATTTT
TRBV19	TRBJ1-2	-	-	CASIRTTTSPANYGYTF	TGTGCCAGTATTAGGACGACTACTTCCCCTGCTAACTATGGCTACACCTTC
TRBV24-1	TRBJ2-3	-	TRBD1	CATSDLSPGGYSTDTQYF	TGTGCCACCAGTGATTTATCGCCAGGGGGCTATAGCACAGATACGCAGTATTTT
TRBV6-5	TRBJ2-3	-	-	CASSYDAGYTDTQYF	TGTGCCAGCAGTTACGATGCGGGGTACACAGATACGCAGTATTTT